These 15 T cell receptor beta chains share one sample of origin, sequenced in a study of glioma-infiltrating T cells after dendritic cell vaccination. Specified time point: after dendritic cell vaccination, including at tumor progression/relapse. The protocol was immunoSEQ multiplex PCR, while the TCRdb copy is restricted to in-frame clones and leaves out a portion. The sample lists 90,000 to 110,000 clones; almost 90% were seen once. This specimen was blood, taken after dendritic cell vaccination. The receptor source for this set is a human donor with glioblastoma.

The chain has TRBV19 and TRBJ2-5, with D unclear. Germline V gene data show CDR1 as LNHDA and CDR2 as SQIVND (reference sequence). V was trimmed by 2 bases and J by 1 base, leaving 5 bases between them. CDR3 length: 13 amino acids. CDR3 amino acids: CASSITLQETQYF. The CDR3 nucleotides are TGTGCCAGTAGTATAACTCTCCAAGAGACCCAGTACTTC.

The chain is built from TRBV7-2 and TRBJ2-7; 11 bases fit TRBD2. This CDR3 comprises 16 residues. With V trimmed by 5 bases and J by 0 bases, 6 bases remained unmatched. CDR1 is SGHTA, CDR2 FQGNSA, per germline. The CDR3 DNA sequence: TGTGCCAGCAGCCCCCGTCTAGCGGGGGGCTCCTACGAGCAGTACTTC. Protein sequence: CASSPRLAGGSYEQYF.

V usage is TRBV18 and J usage is TRBJ2-7; 7 bases align to TRBD1. V trimming: 3 bases; J trimming: 7 bases; junction bases outside the gene matches: 12. Germline values: CDR1 KGHSH, CDR2 LQKENI. The CDR3 runs to 15 residues. CDR3 nucleotide sequence: TGTGCCAGCTCACCGACAGGGCTTAAGATTGTTGAGCAGTACTTC. Translating it yields CASSPTGLKIVEQYF.

The chain has TRBV6-6 and TRBJ2-5; TRBD2 agrees at 16 bases. This CDR3 spans 15 amino acids. The trim removed 5 bases at V and 5 bases at J, leaving 2 bases unmatched. Germline V CDR1 and CDR2: MNHNY, SVGAGI (reference sequence). The CDR3 DNA sequence: TGTGCCAGCAGTGGGACTAGCGGGAGGGCGGAGACCCAGTACTTC. It codes for CASSGTSGRAETQYF.

V gene TRBV2 combines with J gene TRBJ1-3; no reliable D call. The CDR3 is 16 amino acids. The V gene's germline CDR1 is SNHLY and CDR2 FYNNEI. Between the trimmed V and J ends, which lost 5 bases and 0 bases, there was a span of 14 bases. In nucleotides, the CDR3 is TGTGCCAGCAGTCCTTCGACTGGAAGCTCTGGAAACACCATATATTTT. Its translation: CASSPSTGSSGNTIYF.

Comments on this clone: Other DNA sequences in this specimen translate into the identical CDR3. CDR3 nucleotides: TGTGCCAGCTCCAGAGGGGGAAGCTCCTACAATGAGCAGTTCTTC. Its translation: CASSRGGSSYNEQFF. This chain uses TRBV9 with TRBJ2-1, with TRBD1 as a possible D gene (6 bases). V dropped 7 bases and J dropped 0 bases, with 14 bases sitting between them. The CDR3 sequence is 15 residues long. Per the germline V gene, CDR1 is SGDLS and CDR2 is YYNGEE.

V and J are TRBV27 and TRBJ1-2, with 12 bases lining up with TRBD1. V lost 3 bases and J lost 7; bases outside the gene matches: 9. The CDR3 spans 16 residues. Germline V gene sequence: CDR1 MNHEY, CDR2 SMNVEV (reference sequence). The CDR3 DNA sequence: TGTGCCAGCAGTTTCTCCGGGACAGGGGGCCGCGGTGGCTACACCTTC. It codes for CASSFSGTGGRGGYTF.

The table lists this clone with a few counts. The rearrangement links TRBV6-5 to TRBJ2-7; D gene ambiguous. Germline loops: CDR1 MNHEY, CDR2 SVGAGI. The V end lost 5 bases, the J end lost 0 bases, and 14 bases lay between the germline ends. The CDR3 is made up of 15 amino acids. CDR3 in DNA: TGTGCCAGCAGTGTTGGGCCTGATCCCTCCTACGAGCAGTACTTC. It encodes CASSVGPDPSYEQYF.

The chain links TRBV19 to TRBJ2-2; maybe TRBD1 (6 bases). The CDR3 sequence is 14 residues long. Germline CDR1 and CDR2: LNHDA and SQIVND (reference sequence). Trimming stripped 5 bases from V and 1 base from J, with 8 bases between. Written as DNA, the CDR3 is TGTGCCAGTAGTGTACAGGGGAACACCGGGGAGCTGTTTTTT. This codes for CASSVQGNTGELFF.

This chain connects TRBV6-1 to TRBJ1-1; possible D gene TRBD1, 5 bases. Germline V gene lookup returns CDR1 MNHNS and CDR2 SASEGT. The V and J ends lost 5 bases and 1 base respectively, with 14 bases between them. CDR3 length: 15 residues. CDR3 protein: CASSPRQPPNTEAFF. As DNA, the CDR3 is TGTGCCAGCAGTCCGAGACAGCCTCCGAACACTGAAGCTTTCTTT.

This chain joins TRBV10-3 and TRBJ2-7; maybe TRBD2 (6 bases). The CDR3 contains 13 residues. Germline CDR1 ENHRY, CDR2 SYGVKD. Trimming cost V 3 bases and J 6 bases, with 12 bases left between them. The CDR3 bases are TGTGCCATCAGTGACCGGGGGACGGGCGAGCAGTACTTC. This encodes CAISDRGTGEQYF.

The chain combines TRBV11-2 with TRBJ2-5; no definite D call. Looked up from germline, CDR1 is SGHAT and CDR2 is FQNNGV. The CDR3 loop spans 13 amino acids. Trimming pared 5 bases from V and 4 bases from J, leaving 11 bases between. CDR3 amino acids: CASSEFQRETQYF. CDR3 bases: TGTGCCAGCAGCGAGTTCCAGCGAGAGACCCAGTACTTC.

The chain links TRBV6-5 to TRBJ2-7, with D perhaps TRBD1 (5 bases). CDR1 is MNHEY and CDR2 is SVGAGI in the germline V gene. The CDR3 spans 14 residues. V was pared by 5 bases and J by 4 bases, with 15 bases between. CDR3 sequence: CASSEGVDLYEQYF. CDR3 DNA sequence: TGTGCCAGCAGTGAAGGGGTCGACTTGTACGAGCAGTACTTC.

The J gene is TRBJ1-6, the V gene TRBV7-2; 8 nucleotides match TRBD1. V gave up 1 base and J gave up 9 bases; unmatched junction bases: 11. From germline, CDR1 is SGHTA and CDR2 FQGNSA. The CDR3 loop spans 17 amino acids. The CDR3 region has the DNA TGTGCCAGCAGCTTAGTGGGGGGCACAGGGGGTGGTTCACCCCTCCACTTT. Translating gives CASSLVGGTGGGSPLHF.

V usage is TRBV5-8 and J usage is TRBJ1-4, with TRBD1 as a possible D gene (5 bases). The CDR3 has 15 amino acids. V was cut by 4 bases and J by 3 bases, with 13 bases left in between. Germline V gene sequence: CDR1 SGHTS, CDR2 YDEGEE. CDR3 region: CASSLQGLPNEKLFF. The CDR3 DNA follows: TGTGCCAGCAGCCTGCAGGGTTTGCCTAATGAAAAACTGTTTTTT. Full variable domain (rest looked up from reference TRBV5-8 and TRBJ1-4): EAGVTQSPTHLIKTRGQQATLRCSPISGHTSVYWYQQALGLGLQFLLWYDEGEERNRGNFPPRFSGRQFPNYSSELNVNALELEDSALYLCASSLQGLPNEKLFFGSGTQLSVL.